This paragraph covers one TCR beta chain sequence. This entry is derived from a study of shared clonotypes between healthy human individuals. Some clones are missing from TCRdb's copy, which holds only in-frame ones; the method was immunoSEQ multiplex PCR. The sample holds about 1 million clones; roughly 70% are singletons and the top ten take over 1.3%. The source material was memory CD4+ T cells sorted from blood. Subset of the sample: CD45RA-negative fraction. The origin of this receptor is a man aged 18 to 29 in good health.

The CDR3: CSESGAGDTEAFF. The CDR3 DNA reads TGCAGCGAATCCGGGGCAGGGGACACTGAAGCTTTCTTT. J is TRBJ1-1 and V is TRBV29-1; weak D call: TRBD1 (6 bases). V shed 7 bases and J shed 3 bases, with 15 bases lying between them. There are 13 residues in the CDR3. Germline V gene data show CDR1 as SQVTM and CDR2 as ANQGSEA.